This TCR beta chain was profiled in a study of blood T cell repertoires in COVID-19. Per germline, CDR1 MNHEY and CDR2 SVGEGT. The V and J ends lost 5 bases and 1 base, in that order; junction bases with no gene match: 4. The CDR3 contains 14 residues. The table came from immunoSEQ multiplex PCR; TCRdb's copy has only in-frame clones and leaves some out. The sample shows 350,000 to 450,000 clones, approximately 91% of them seen only once. The sample was peripheral blood. This receptor was taken from a woman aged 40-49 years with COVID-19, enrolled during active disease. The genes are TRBV6-2 or TRBV6-3 and TRBJ1-1; 7 bases fit TRBD1. The CDR3 DNA is TGTGCCAGCAGTGGTCAGGGGGGGAACACTGAAGCTTTCTTT. Translated, it gives CASSGQGGNTEAFF.